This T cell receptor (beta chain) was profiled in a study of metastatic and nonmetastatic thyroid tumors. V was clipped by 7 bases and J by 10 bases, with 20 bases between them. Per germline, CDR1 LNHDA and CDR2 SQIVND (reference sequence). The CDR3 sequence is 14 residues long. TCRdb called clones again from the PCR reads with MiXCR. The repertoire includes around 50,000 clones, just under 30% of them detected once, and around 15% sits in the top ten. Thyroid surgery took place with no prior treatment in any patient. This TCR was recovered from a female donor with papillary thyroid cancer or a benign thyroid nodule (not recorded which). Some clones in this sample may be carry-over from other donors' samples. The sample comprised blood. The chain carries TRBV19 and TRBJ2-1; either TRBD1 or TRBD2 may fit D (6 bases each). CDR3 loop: CASISPPGAGEQFF. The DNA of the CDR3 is TGTGCCAGTATATCCCCGCCGGGGGCCGGGGAGCAGTTCTTC.